The next 14 T cell receptor beta chains were all read from a single sample in a study of CD8 T cells in Susac syndrome. Random hexamers primed reverse transcription of 0.5 to 1 ug RNA. TCRdb ran MiXCR on the immunoSEQ multiplex PCR reads and lists one entry per CDR3 protein. The table records around 69,000 distinct CDR3 sequences, over 95% of them present only once. Sequenced input: CD4+ T cells from PBMCs. These receptors were taken from a human donor with multiple sclerosis.

The chain has TRBV29-1 and TRBJ1-4, with a possible D match to TRBD1 (5 bases). V lost 1 base and J 8 bases, leaving 11 bases between the germline ends. Germline V gives CDR1 SQVTM, CDR2 ANQGSEA. This CDR3 is built from 13 residues. The CDR3 coding sequence is TGCAGCGTTGAAGCCGCAGGGTTCGAAAAACTGTTTTTT. The encoded protein is CSVEAAGFEKLFF.

This sequence joins TRBV6-6 and TRBJ1-5; D may be TRBD1 (5 bases). CDR1 and CDR2 from the germline V gene are MNHNY and SVGAGI (reference sequence). With 7 bases removed from V and 2 bases from J, the gap between germline ends came to 12 bases. The length of the CDR3 is 14 residues. CDR3: CASTQGGGNQPQHF. CDR3 nucleotides: TGTGCCAGCACTCAGGGAGGGGGCAATCAGCCCCAGCATTTT.

This clonotype was recorded once. The rearrangement links TRBV11-2 to TRBJ2-7; D remains unclear. The CDR3 runs 15 residues. Between the trimmed V and J ends, which lost 1 base and 7 bases, there was a span of 17 bases. Germline V CDR1 and CDR2: SGHAT, FQNNGV. The CDR3: CASSLGGPFPREQYF. DNA for the CDR3: TGTGCCAGCAGCTTAGGAGGACCCTTCCCTAGGGAGCAGTACTTC.

The chain links TRBV3-1 to TRBJ2-2; 7 positions agree with TRBD1. V trimming: 6 bases; J trimming: 2 bases; junction bases outside the gene matches: 3. The CDR3 totals 14 residues. CDR1 and CDR2 from the germline V gene are LGHDT and YNNKEL (reference sequence). The CDR3 coding sequence is TGTGCCAGCAGGACAGGGATAAACACCGGGGAGCTGTTTTTT. It yields the protein CASRTGINTGELFF.

This chain connects TRBV19 to TRBJ2-5; a weak D match, TRBD2 (5 bases). Germline CDR1 is LNHDA and CDR2 is SQIVND (reference sequence). V dropped 3 bases and J dropped 4 bases, with 15 bases sitting between them. The CDR3 is made up of 15 amino acids. The CDR3 loop reads CASSIFEGQGETQYF. The CDR3 DNA is TGTGCCAGTAGTATCTTCGAGGGTCAAGGAGAGACCCAGTACTTC.

V gene TRBV20-1 combines with J gene TRBJ2-1; D is possibly TRBD2 (5 bases). This CDR3 spans 16 amino acids. Germline values: CDR1 DFQATT, CDR2 SNEGSKA (reference sequence). V was pared by 4 bases and J by 1 base, with 17 bases between. The DNA for the CDR3 is TGCAGTGCTACAGTCAGGACTTCAACTTCCTACAATGAGCAGTTCTTC. This codes for CSATVRTSTSYNEQFF.

The J gene is TRBJ1-6, the V gene TRBV3-1; D remains ambiguous. Trimming cost V 1 base and J 14 bases, with 15 bases left between them. CDR3 size: 14 residues. The germline V gene encodes CDR1 LGHDT and CDR2 YNNKEL (reference sequence). The CDR3 sequence is CASSQGTGEGALHF. For the CDR3, the DNA is TGTGCCAGCAGCCAAGGGACCGGGGAAGGCGCCCTCCACTTT.

The gene calls are TRBV4-2 and TRBJ2-2; 12 positions match TRBD2. CDR1 LGHNA and CDR2 YNFKEQ come from the germline V gene. CDR3 size: 19 residues. J gave up 1 base and V 3 bases, and 9 bases lay outside the gene matches. The CDR3 nucleotides are TGTGCCAGCAGCCATCGGGAACTAGCGGGGGGACTGAACACCGGGGAGCTGTTTTTT. Protein product: CASSHRELAGGLNTGELFF.

V is TRBV20-1 and J is TRBJ2-7; unclear D gene. Germline CDR1 reads DFQATT; CDR2 reads SNEGSKA (reference sequence). The CDR3 sequence is 14 residues long. The V end lost 6 bases, the J end lost 0 bases, and 15 bases lay between the germline ends. This CDR3 is CSAYTAFSSYEQYF. The CDR3 bases are TGCAGTGCCTATACAGCCTTCAGCTCCTACGAGCAGTACTTC.

The rearrangement joins TRBV7-2 to TRBJ1-5; possibly TRBD1 for D (5 bases). The germline V gene has CDR1 SGHTA and CDR2 FQGNSA. The CDR3 covers 15 residues. Trimming took 0 bases from V and 2 from J, leaving 8 bases between them. The CDR3 spells CASSLAGVGNQPQHF. The DNA of the CDR3 is TGTGCCAGCAGCTTAGCAGGGGTGGGCAATCAGCCCCAGCATTTT. Complete variable domain (other parts from reference TRBV7-2 and TRBJ1-5): GAGVSQSPSNKVTEKGKDVELRCDPISGHTALYWYRQSLGQGLEFLIYFQGNSAPDKSGLPSDRFSAERTGGSVSTLTIQRTQQEDSAVYLCASSLAGVGNQPQHFGDGTRLSIL.

The V and J genes are TRBV7-9 and TRBJ1-1; 7 nucleotides match TRBD1. Trimming at V came to 1 base and at J to 4 bases, leaving 6 bases not matched to a gene. Germline values: CDR1 SEHNR, CDR2 FQNEAQ (reference sequence). CDR3 length: 15 residues. CDR3 nucleotides: TGTGCCAGCAGCTTAGAAGGCAGGGGGATCACTGAAGCTTTCTTT. This translates into CASSLEGRGITEAFF.

The chain joins TRBV20-1 to TRBJ1-3, with 8 positions matching TRBD1. J was trimmed by 4 bases and V by 4 bases; bases with no gene match: 3. CDR1 DFQATT and CDR2 SNEGSKA come from the germline V gene (reference sequence). The CDR3 spans 13 residues. CDR3 region: CSATTGAGNTIYF. As DNA, the CDR3 is TGCAGTGCTACGACAGGGGCCGGAAACACCATATATTTT.

This clonotype has a single count. The V call is TRBV29-1, the J call TRBJ1-2; D is possibly TRBD1 (6 bases). V was clipped by 7 bases and J by 4 bases, with 28 bases between them. Germline-derived CDR1 and CDR2 are SQVTM and ANQGSEA. This CDR3 region has 17 residues. The CDR3 spells CSAGGGSQGIPGYGYTF. CDR3 bases: TGCAGCGCCGGAGGGGGGTCCCAGGGGATCCCTGGCTATGGCTACACCTTC.

V and J are TRBV27 and TRBJ2-7; TRBD2 is a possible D gene (6 bases). The CDR3 runs 12 residues. V gave up 10 bases and J gave up 4 bases, with 14 bases separating them. Germline loops: CDR1 MNHEY, CDR2 SMNVEV (reference sequence). In DNA form, the CDR3 reads TGTGCCACCCCGGGGGTAGGATACGAGCAGTACTTC. It yields the protein CATPGVGYEQYF.